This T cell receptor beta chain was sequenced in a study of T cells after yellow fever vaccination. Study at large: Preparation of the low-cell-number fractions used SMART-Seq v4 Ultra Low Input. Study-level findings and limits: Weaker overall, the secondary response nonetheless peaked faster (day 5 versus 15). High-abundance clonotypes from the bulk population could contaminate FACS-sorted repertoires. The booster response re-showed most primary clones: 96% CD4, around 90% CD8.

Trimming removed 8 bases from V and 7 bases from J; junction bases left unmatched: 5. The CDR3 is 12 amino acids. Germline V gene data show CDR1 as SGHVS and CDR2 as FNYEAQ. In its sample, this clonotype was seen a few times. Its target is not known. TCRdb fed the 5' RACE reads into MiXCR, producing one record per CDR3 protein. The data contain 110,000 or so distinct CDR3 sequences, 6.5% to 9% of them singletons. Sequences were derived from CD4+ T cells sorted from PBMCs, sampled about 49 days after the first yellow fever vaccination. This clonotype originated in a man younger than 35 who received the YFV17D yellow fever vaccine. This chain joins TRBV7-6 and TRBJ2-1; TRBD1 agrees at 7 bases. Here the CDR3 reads CASGSRGNEQFF. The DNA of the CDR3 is TGTGCCAGCGGCAGCAGGGGGAATGAGCAGTTCTTC.